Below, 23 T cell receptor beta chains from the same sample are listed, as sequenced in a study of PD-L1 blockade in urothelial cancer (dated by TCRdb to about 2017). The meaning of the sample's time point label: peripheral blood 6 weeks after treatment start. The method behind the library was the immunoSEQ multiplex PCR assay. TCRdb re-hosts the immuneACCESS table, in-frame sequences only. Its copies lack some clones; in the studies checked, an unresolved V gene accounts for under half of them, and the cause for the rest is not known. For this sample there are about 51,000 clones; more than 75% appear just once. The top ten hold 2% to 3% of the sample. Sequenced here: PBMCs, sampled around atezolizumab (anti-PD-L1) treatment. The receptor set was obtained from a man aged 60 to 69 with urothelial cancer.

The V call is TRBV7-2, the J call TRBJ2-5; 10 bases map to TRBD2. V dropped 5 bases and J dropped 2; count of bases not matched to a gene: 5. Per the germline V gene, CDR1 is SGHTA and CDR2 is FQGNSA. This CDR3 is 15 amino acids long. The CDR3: CASSRTSGKQETQYF. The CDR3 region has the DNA TGTGCCAGCAGCCGTACTAGCGGGAAGCAAGAGACCCAGTACTTC.

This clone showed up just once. The CDR3 DNA follows: TGTGCCAGCAGAGGGGCCTACAATGAGCAGTTCTTC. Its translation: CASRGAYNEQFF. This chain joins TRBV6-5 and TRBJ2-1; tentative D call: TRBD1 (5 bases). The V and J ends lost 6 bases and 2 bases respectively, with 5 bases between them. The CDR3 sequence is 12 residues long. CDR1 and CDR2 (germline): MNHEY, SVGAGI.

The CDR3 DNA reads TGTGCCAGCAGCTTAGAAGCCTCCAGGACTGAGCAGTACTTC. Translated: CASSLEASRTEQYF. V is TRBV7-2 and J is TRBJ2-7, with a tentative D call TRBD2 (5 bases). The CDR3 contains 14 residues. V dropped 1 base and J dropped 7 bases, with 14 bases sitting between them. Germline values: CDR1 SGHTA, CDR2 FQGNSA.

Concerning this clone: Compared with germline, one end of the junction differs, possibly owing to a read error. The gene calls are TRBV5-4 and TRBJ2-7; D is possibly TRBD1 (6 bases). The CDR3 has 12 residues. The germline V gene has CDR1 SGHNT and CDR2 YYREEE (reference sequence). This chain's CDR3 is CASSQDSMTGSF. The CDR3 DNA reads TGTGCCAGCAGCCAAGACTCAATGACAGGTTCATTC.

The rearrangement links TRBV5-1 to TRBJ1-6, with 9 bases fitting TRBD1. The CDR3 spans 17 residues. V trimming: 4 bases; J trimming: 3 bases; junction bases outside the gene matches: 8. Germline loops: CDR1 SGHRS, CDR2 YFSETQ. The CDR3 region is CASSPGQGRNYNSPLHF. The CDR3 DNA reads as TGCGCCAGCAGCCCTGGACAGGGGCGAAACTATAATTCACCCCTCCACTTT.

This CDR3 reads CASRAGTADGYTF. CDR3 in DNA: TGTGCCAGCAGGGCCGGGACAGCGGATGGCTACACCTTC. The V gene is TRBV6-1, the J gene TRBJ1-2; 7 bases map to TRBD1. Germline V gene lookup returns CDR1 MNHNS and CDR2 SASEGT. V dropped 6 bases and J dropped 6; count of bases not matched to a gene: 7. The CDR3 spans 13 residues.

This CDR3 is CASSLLSGFYNEQFF. CDR3 sequence (DNA): TGTGCCAGCAGCTTACTAAGCGGTTTCTACAATGAGCAGTTCTTC. This rearrangement joins TRBV11-2 to TRBJ2-1; D perhaps matches TRBD2 (5 bases). The CDR3 has 15 amino acids. The germline V gene has CDR1 SGHAT and CDR2 FQNNGV. The V and J ends lost 2 bases and 3 bases respectively, with 11 bases between them.

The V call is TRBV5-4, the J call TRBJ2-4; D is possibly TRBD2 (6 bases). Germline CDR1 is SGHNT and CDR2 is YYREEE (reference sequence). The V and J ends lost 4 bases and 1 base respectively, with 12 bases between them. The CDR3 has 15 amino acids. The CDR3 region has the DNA TGTGCCAGCAGCCCCCAACGGGGGGCCAAAAACATTCAGTACTTC. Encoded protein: CASSPQRGAKNIQYF.

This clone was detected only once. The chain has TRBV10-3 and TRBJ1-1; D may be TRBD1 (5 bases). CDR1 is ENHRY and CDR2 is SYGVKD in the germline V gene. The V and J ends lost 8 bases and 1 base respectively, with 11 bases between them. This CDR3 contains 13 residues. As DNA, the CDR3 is TGTGCCATCGCCGACACAGGGAACACTGAAGCTTTCTTT. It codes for CAIADTGNTEAFF.

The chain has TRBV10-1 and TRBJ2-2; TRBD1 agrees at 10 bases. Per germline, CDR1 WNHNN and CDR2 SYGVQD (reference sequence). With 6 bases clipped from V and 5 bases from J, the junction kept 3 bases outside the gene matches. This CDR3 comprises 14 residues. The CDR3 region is CASRGQGWTGELFF. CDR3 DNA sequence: TGCGCCAGCAGGGGACAGGGGTGGACCGGGGAGCTGTTTTTT.

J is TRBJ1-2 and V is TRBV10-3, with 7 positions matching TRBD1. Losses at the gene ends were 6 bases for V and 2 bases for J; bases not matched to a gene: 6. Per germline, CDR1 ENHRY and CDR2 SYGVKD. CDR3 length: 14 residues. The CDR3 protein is CAISRQGGNYGYTF. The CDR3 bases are TGTGCCATCAGCAGACAGGGAGGAAACTATGGCTACACCTTC.

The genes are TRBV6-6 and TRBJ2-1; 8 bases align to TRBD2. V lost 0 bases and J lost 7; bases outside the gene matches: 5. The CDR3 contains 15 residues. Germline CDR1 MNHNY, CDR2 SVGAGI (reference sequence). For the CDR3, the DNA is TGTGCCAGCAGTTACTCACGGGGGGGCCAAAATGAGCAGTTCTTC. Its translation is CASSYSRGGQNEQFF.

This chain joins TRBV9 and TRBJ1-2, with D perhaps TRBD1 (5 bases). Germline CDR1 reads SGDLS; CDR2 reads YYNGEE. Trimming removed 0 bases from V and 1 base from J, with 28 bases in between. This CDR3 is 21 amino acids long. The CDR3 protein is CASSVAPGLGATTGYNYGYTF. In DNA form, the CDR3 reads TGTGCCAGCAGCGTAGCTCCGGGACTAGGGGCAACAACAGGTTATAACTATGGCTACACCTTC.

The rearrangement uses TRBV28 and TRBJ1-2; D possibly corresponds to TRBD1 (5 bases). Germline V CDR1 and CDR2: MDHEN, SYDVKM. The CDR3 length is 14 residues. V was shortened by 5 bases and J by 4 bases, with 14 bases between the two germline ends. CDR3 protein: CASSTGGESYGYTF. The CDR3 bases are TGTGCCAGCAGTACGGGGGGGGAAAGCTATGGCTACACCTTC.

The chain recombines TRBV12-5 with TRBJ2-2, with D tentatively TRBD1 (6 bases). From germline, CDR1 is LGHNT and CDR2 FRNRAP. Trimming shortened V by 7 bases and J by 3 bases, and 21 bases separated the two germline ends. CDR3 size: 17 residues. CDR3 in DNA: TGTGCTAGTGCTTTTGGCGCAGGGGCAGGGGACACCGGGGAGCTGTTTTTT. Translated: CASAFGAGAGDTGELFF.

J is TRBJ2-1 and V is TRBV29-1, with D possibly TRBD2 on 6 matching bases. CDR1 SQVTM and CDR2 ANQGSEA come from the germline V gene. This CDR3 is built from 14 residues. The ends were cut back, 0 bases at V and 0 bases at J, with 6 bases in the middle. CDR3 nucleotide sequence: TGCAGCGTTGAAGACGGGAGCTCCTACAATGAGCAGTTCTTC. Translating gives CSVEDGSSYNEQFF.

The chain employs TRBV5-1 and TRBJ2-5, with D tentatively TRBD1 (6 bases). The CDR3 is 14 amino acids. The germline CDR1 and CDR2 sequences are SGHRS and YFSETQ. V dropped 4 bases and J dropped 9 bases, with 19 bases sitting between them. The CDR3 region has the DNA TGCGCCAGCAGCCCACCGGGACAAGGGTTGGCCCAGTACTTC. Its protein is CASSPPGQGLAQYF. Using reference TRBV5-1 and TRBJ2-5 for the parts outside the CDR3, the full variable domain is KAGVTQTPRYLIKTRGQQVTLSCSPISGHRSVSWYQQTPGQGLQFLFEYFSETQRNKGNFPGRFSGRQFSNSRSEMNVSTLELGDSALYLCASSPPGQGLAQYFGPGTRLLVL.

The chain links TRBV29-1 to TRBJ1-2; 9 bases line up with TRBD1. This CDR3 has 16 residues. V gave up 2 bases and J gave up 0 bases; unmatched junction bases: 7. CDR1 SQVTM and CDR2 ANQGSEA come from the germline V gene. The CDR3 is CSVETTGGSSNYGYTF. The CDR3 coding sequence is TGCAGCGTTGAAACAACAGGGGGCTCATCTAACTATGGCTACACCTTC.

CDR3 loop: CASSLEGRTEAFF. CDR3 sequence (DNA): TGTGCCAGCAGCTTAGAAGGGAGAACTGAAGCTTTCTTT. V is TRBV7-2 and J is TRBJ1-1; no definite D call. Germline V gives CDR1 SGHTA, CDR2 FQGNSA. Trimming shortened V by 1 base and J by 5 bases, and 8 bases separated the two germline ends. This CDR3 is 13 amino acids long.

The CDR3, as DNA: TGCGCCAGCAGCTTGGCGGGACAGGGAGGCGCTGGGGCCAACGTCCTGACTTTC. This encodes CASSLAGQGGAGANVLTF. The genes are TRBV5-1 and TRBJ2-6; the match to TRBD1 covers 9 bases. Germline CDR1 SGHRS, CDR2 YFSETQ. J was trimmed by 2 bases and V by 0 bases; bases with no gene match: 6. This CDR3 is 18 amino acids long. The full variable domain, in which reference TRBV5-1 and TRBJ2-6 provide the parts outside the CDR3, is KAGVTQTPRYLIKTRGQQVTLSCSPISGHRSVSWYQQTPGQGLQFLFEYFSETQRNKGNFPGRFSGRQFSNSRSEMNVSTLELGDSALYLCASSLAGQGGAGANVLTFGAGSRLTVL.

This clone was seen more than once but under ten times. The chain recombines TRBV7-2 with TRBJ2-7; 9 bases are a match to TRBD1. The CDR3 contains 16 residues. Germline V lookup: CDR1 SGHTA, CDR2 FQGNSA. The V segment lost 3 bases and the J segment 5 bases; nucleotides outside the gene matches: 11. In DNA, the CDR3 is TGTGCCAGCAGCTTTAAATTGGTGGACAGGGGACACGAGCAGTACTTC. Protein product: CASSFKLVDRGHEQYF.

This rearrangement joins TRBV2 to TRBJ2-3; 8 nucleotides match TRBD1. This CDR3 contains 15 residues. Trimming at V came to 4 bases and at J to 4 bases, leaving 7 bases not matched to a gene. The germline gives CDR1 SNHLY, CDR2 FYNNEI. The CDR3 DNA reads TGTGCCAGCAGTGCCCAGGGGGCGCGGGCAGATACGCAGTATTTT. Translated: CASSAQGARADTQYF.

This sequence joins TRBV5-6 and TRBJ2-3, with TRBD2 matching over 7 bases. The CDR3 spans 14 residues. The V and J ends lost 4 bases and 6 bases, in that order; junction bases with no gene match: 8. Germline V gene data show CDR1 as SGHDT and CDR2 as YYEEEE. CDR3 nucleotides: TGTGCCAGCAGCCGGTGGGCGGGGGAGGATACGCAGTATTTT. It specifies CASSRWAGEDTQYF.